This T cell receptor beta chain was recovered during a study of blood T cell repertoires in COVID-19. Study-wide context: Sources were T cells, B-cell-depleted T cells, or PBMCs; the material itself was cDNA or gDNA.

The authors' processing: Researchers report that nucleated cell counts were estimated from reference gene primer amplification. The protocol was immunoSEQ multiplex PCR, while the TCRdb copy is restricted to in-frame clones and leaves out a portion. The DNA was the basis for D and trimming; V, J and clone size are from that table. The table shows more than 95,000 clones, with 82% occurring only once. This CDR3 is built from 13 residues. V was pared by 5 bases and J by 4 bases, with 2 bases of the junction left unmatched. Germline V CDR1 and CDR2: LNHDA, SQIVND (reference sequence). The sequence came from a man at least 80 years old with acute or convalescent COVID-19. J is TRBJ1-3 and V is TRBV19, with 7 nucleotides matching TRBD1. The material sequenced was peripheral blood. In DNA form, the CDR3 reads TGTGCCAGTAGTCGGACAGGCGGAAACACCATATATTTT. Translating it yields CASSRTGGNTIYF.